This entry lists 22 T cell receptor beta chains sequenced from one sample in a study of cytomegalovirus exposure and HLA in healthy donors. Researchers ran the PCR with 60 Vbeta and 13 Jbeta primers. The method was immunoSEQ multiplex PCR; TCRdb's version includes in-frame clones alone and lacks a portion of them. The sample includes 75,000 to 95,000 clones, 65% to 80% of them seen just once. The sequenced sample consisted of PBMCs. The receptor set was obtained from a human donor in good health.

The chain links TRBV2 to TRBJ2-1; a possible D gene is TRBD2 (6 bases). This CDR3 spans 15 amino acids. CDR1 and CDR2 (germline): SNHLY, FYNNEI. Between the trimmed V and J ends, which lost 7 bases and 5 bases, there was a span of 18 bases. CDR3 bases: TGTGCCAGCAAAGATTCCGGGGGAAGAGACAATGAGCAGTTCTTC. Translating it yields CASKDSGGRDNEQFF.

The chain links TRBV19 to TRBJ1-2; 10 nucleotides match TRBD1. Germline V gene data show CDR1 as LNHDA and CDR2 as SQIVND (reference sequence). V was clipped by 5 bases and J by 7 bases; unmatched bases: 4. CDR3 length: 13 amino acids. CDR3 sequence reads: CASSPGQGVGYTF. The CDR3 nucleotides are TGTGCCAGTAGTCCCGGACAGGGGGTTGGCTACACCTTC.

The chain uses TRBV5-4 and TRBJ2-3, with 7 bases fitting TRBD1. The CDR3 contains 15 residues. Germline V CDR1 and CDR2: SGHNT, YYREEE (reference sequence). The V and J ends lost 0 bases and 2 bases, in that order; junction bases with no gene match: 3. CDR3: CASSLEQGSTDTQYF. The CDR3 nucleotides read TGTGCCAGCAGCTTGGAACAGGGGTCCACAGATACGCAGTATTTT.

The V call is TRBV5-6, the J call TRBJ2-7, with 9 bases aligning to TRBD1. There are 16 residues in the CDR3. The J segment lost 5 bases and the V segment lost 4 bases, leaving 13 bases of the junction unmatched. CDR1 is SGHDT and CDR2 is YYEEEE in the germline V gene. For the CDR3, the DNA is TGTGCCAGCAGCCAACCCCGACAGGGGGTCATCAACGAGCAGTACTTC. Translating it yields CASSQPRQGVINEQYF.

The rearrangement links TRBV6-6 to TRBJ1-2; D is perhaps TRBD1 (6 bases). The CDR3 totals 14 residues. The germline CDR1 and CDR2 sequences are MNHNY and SVGAGI (reference sequence). V was cut by 2 bases and J by 7 bases, with 14 bases left in between. CDR3 amino acids: CASSYRTATGGYTF. The CDR3 nucleotides are TGTGCCAGCAGTTACCGGACAGCCACCGGTGGCTACACCTTC.

The chain couples TRBV25-1 to TRBJ2-2; TRBD2 might be the D (6 bases). The CDR3 has 14 residues. Trimming removed 5 bases from V and 4 bases from J, with 11 bases in between. CDR1 is MGHDK, CDR2 SYGVNS, per germline. The CDR3 DNA sequence: TGTGCCAGCAGTACCCAGACTAGCACCGGGGAGCTGTTTTTT. It is translated as CASSTQTSTGELFF.

This clone was detected only a few times. The V and J genes are TRBV4-2 and TRBJ2-3, with 14 bases matching TRBD2. This CDR3 region has 15 residues. Trimming at V came to 3 bases and at J to 7 bases, leaving 3 bases not matched to a gene. Germline V gives CDR1 LGHNA, CDR2 YNFKEQ. This CDR3 is CASSQTSGGVNTQYF. DNA for the CDR3: TGTGCCAGCAGCCAGACTAGCGGGGGGGTCAATACGCAGTATTTT.

The rearrangement uses TRBV25-1 and TRBJ2-2; 9 nucleotides line up with TRBD1. The junction had 8 bases not matched to a gene; V was cut back by 6 bases and J by 6 bases. The CDR3 has 15 residues. Germline loops: CDR1 MGHDK, CDR2 SYGVNS. CDR3 sequence: CASRTDRGTPGELFF. The CDR3 DNA reads as TGTGCCAGCAGGACAGACAGGGGGACCCCCGGGGAGCTGTTTTTT.

The chain combines TRBV7-9 with TRBJ2-3; a weak D match, TRBD1 (5 bases). V dropped 4 bases and J dropped 0 bases, with 11 bases sitting between them. Germline V gene data show CDR1 as SEHNR and CDR2 as FQNEAQ (reference sequence). The CDR3 spans 15 residues. The CDR3 nucleotides read TGTGCCAGCAGCTCTCGACAGACTAGCACAGATACGCAGTATTTT. This encodes CASSSRQTSTDTQYF.

The chain has TRBV5-6 and TRBJ2-7; D is perhaps TRBD2 (6 bases). Germline V gives CDR1 SGHDT, CDR2 YYEEEE. The CDR3 extends over 12 amino acids. V lost 4 bases and J lost 2, with 7 bases in between. The CDR3 nucleotides read TGTGCCAGCAGCCGCGGGACCTACGAGCAGTACTTC. Translating it yields CASSRGTYEQYF.

The J gene is TRBJ1-6, the V gene TRBV6-5, with a tentative D call TRBD1 (6 bases). Trimming took 5 bases from V and 6 from J, leaving 8 bases between them. Per the germline V gene, CDR1 is MNHEY and CDR2 is SVGAGI. The CDR3 is made up of 13 amino acids. The CDR3 loop is CASSRTVNSPLHF. CDR3 nucleotides: TGTGCCAGCAGTCGGACAGTTAATTCACCCCTCCACTTT.

The rearrangement links TRBV10-3 to TRBJ2-2; a possible D gene is TRBD1 (6 bases). V lost 3 bases and J lost 0, with 14 bases in between. The CDR3 totals 17 residues. The germline V gene encodes CDR1 ENHRY and CDR2 SYGVKD. CDR3 sequence reads: CAISDPWGLANTGELFF. CDR3 nucleotides: TGTGCCATCAGTGATCCCTGGGGGCTAGCGAACACCGGGGAGCTGTTTTTT.

The chain combines TRBV5-6 with TRBJ2-7, with TRBD2 identical over 12 bases. V dropped 4 bases and J dropped 0; count of bases not matched to a gene: 2. Germline V gene data show CDR1 as SGHDT and CDR2 as YYEEEE. The CDR3 is made up of 15 amino acids. Here the CDR3 reads CASSQGLAGSYEQYF. The CDR3, as DNA: TGTGCCAGCAGCCAGGGACTAGCGGGCTCCTACGAGCAGTACTTC.

V usage is TRBV5-8 and J usage is TRBJ2-5; 11 bases align to TRBD2. Germline V gene lookup returns CDR1 SGHTS and CDR2 YDEGEE. This CDR3 is 16 amino acids long. The ends lost 4 bases at V and 1 base at J; junction bases unmatched: 6. DNA for the CDR3: TGTGCCAGCAGCCAAGGCGGGACTAGCGGCCAAGAGACCCAGTACTTC. It yields the protein CASSQGGTSGQETQYF.

In its sample, this clone was seen a few times. The rearrangement uses TRBV5-4 and TRBJ1-5; weak D call: TRBD1 (5 bases). This CDR3 region has 14 residues. V dropped 4 bases and J dropped 6 bases, with 14 bases sitting between them. CDR1 and CDR2 from the germline V gene are SGHNT and YYREEE (reference sequence). This chain's CDR3 is CASSIGGGLQPQHF. CDR3 in DNA: TGTGCCAGCAGCATCGGGGGGGGTCTTCAGCCCCAGCATTTT.

This clone was observed a handful of times. The chain employs TRBV15 and TRBJ1-2, with D unclear. Between the trimmed V and J ends, which lost 3 bases and 1 base, there was a span of 15 bases. Germline V gene data show CDR1 as LNHNV and CDR2 as YYDKDF (reference sequence). This CDR3 is built from 16 residues. The CDR3 sequence is CATSSDLSGDNYGYTF. Written as DNA, the CDR3 is TGTGCCACCAGCAGTGACCTTAGCGGGGATAACTATGGCTACACCTTC.

The chain uses TRBV11-2 and TRBJ2-3, with D hard to call. The germline CDR1 and CDR2 sequences are SGHAT and FQNNGV. The V end lost 6 bases, the J end lost 0 bases, and 10 bases lay between the germline ends. This CDR3 comprises 14 residues. Here the CDR3 reads CASRLTSSTDTQYF. The CDR3 region has the DNA TGTGCCAGCAGACTAACATCTAGCACAGATACGCAGTATTTT.

This clone was picked up a small number of times. The chain is built from TRBV27 and TRBJ2-3; 12 positions agree with TRBD2. Losses at the gene ends were 3 bases for V and 2 bases for J; bases not matched to a gene: 12. Germline assignment: CDR1 MNHEY and CDR2 SMNVEV (reference sequence). The CDR3 length is 19 residues. The CDR3 DNA reads TGTGCCAGCAGTTTGTCTGCTAGCGGGGGGGCCGTTATCACAGATACGCAGTATTTT. Translation: CASSLSASGGAVITDTQYF.

The rearrangement links TRBV5-1 to TRBJ1-1; TRBD1 is a possible D gene (5 bases). The germline V gene encodes CDR1 SGHRS and CDR2 YFSETQ. The length of the CDR3 is 15 residues. Trimming removed 3 bases from V and 0 bases from J, with 12 bases in between. As DNA, the CDR3 is TGCGCCAGCAGCTCCAACAGGAACATGAACACTGAAGCTTTCTTT. This gives the protein CASSSNRNMNTEAFF.

The chain has TRBV7-9 and TRBJ2-3; 16 bases agree with TRBD2. With V trimmed by 5 bases and J by 4 bases, 0 bases remained unmatched. The CDR3 is made up of 15 amino acids. From germline, CDR1 is SEHNR and CDR2 FQNEAQ (reference sequence). The CDR3 bases are TGTGCCAGCAGCGGGACTAGCGGGGGGGCAGATACGCAGTATTTT. Translation gives CASSGTSGGADTQYF. Based on the CDR3 plus reference TRBV7-9 and TRBJ2-3, the full variable domain is DTGVSQNPRHKITKRGQNVTFRCDPISEHNRLYWYRQTLGQGPEFLTYFQNEAQLEKSRLLSDRFSAERPKGSFSTLEIQRTEQGDSAMYLCASSGTSGGADTQYFGPGTRLTVL.

The J gene is TRBJ1-2, the V gene TRBV6-5; 8 bases match TRBD1. The CDR3 extends over 14 amino acids. Germline CDR1 and CDR2: MNHEY and SVGAGI. After removal of 0 bases from V and 8 bases from J, the junction contained 5 bases not matched to a gene. CDR3 nucleotides: TGTGCCAGCAGTTACTCGTCGACAGGGGTGGGCTACACCTTC. Protein sequence: CASSYSSTGVGYTF.

This rearrangement joins TRBV29-1 to TRBJ1-2; 7 bases fit TRBD1. The CDR3 spans 13 residues. V lost 4 bases and J lost 7; bases outside the gene matches: 9. From germline, CDR1 is SQVTM and CDR2 ANQGSEA. As DNA, the CDR3 is TGCAGCGTTGCGGGTTGGCAGGGGGTTGGCTACACCTTC. Amino acid sequence: CSVAGWQGVGYTF.